Sequencing of this T cell receptor (beta chain) was carried out in a study of blood T cell repertoires in COVID-19 (dated by TCRdb to the early 2020s). For the study in its entirety: The collaborator samples originated in the United States, Italy and Spain and spanned the acute and convalescent phases of COVID-19. Where HLA class I and class II types were available, the types were taken from metadata supplied by the sample provider, not from assay-based typing. The prospective study material was composed of cDNA or gDNA derived from T cells, B-cell-depleted T cells, or PBMCs. Deeply sampled blood TCRbeta repertoires from subjects exposed to, actively infected with, or recovered from COVID-19 were included in the dataset. Sample metadata almost always included a de-identified subject ID, COVID-19 status, age in years and sex. Samples came from the ongoing ImmuneRACE study (first 160 participants) plus 1,254 subjects from 6 global collaborators. A freely available public database, intended as a resource for researchers studying the immune response to SARS-CoV-2, is where the repertoires were released. The study at large found these results: The quantity of clinical and demographic metadata differed by source and by participant and was supplied without curation.

The immunoSEQ Assay, a bias-controlled multiplex PCR, was used to amplify TCRbeta CDR3 regions from genomic DNA. Per the original workflow: The number of nucleated cells in each sample was estimated from the amplification of reference gene primers within the assay. Sequence reads were collapsed and filtered to measure the absolute abundance of every unique TCRbeta CDR3 rearrangement. Productive Simpson clonality was computed per sample as the square root of Simpson's diversity index over productive rearrangements. In TCRdb, the immuneACCESS table is reduced to in-frame sequences with V and J assigned. These tables do not hold every clone; where another copy was compared, an unresolved V gene accounts for under half, and the others remain unexplained. V and J calls plus clone size are reproduced from that table; the DNA served to infer D and trimming. The sample yields 150,000 to 200,000 clones; more than 80% were counted once. The ten most abundant clones make up approximately 2.8% of the sample.

Turning to this clone: Its antigen target is currently unknown. No base quality values were provided; no much bigger clone lies one nucleotide off.

Each collaborating institution followed its own protocols to collect whole blood in K2EDTA tubes. For TCRbeta analysis, collaborators shipped samples in one of three forms: frozen whole blood, isolated PBMCs, or DNA extracted from either of those sample types. Taken from cysteine to phenylalanine, the CDR3 has 15 residues. Of the read, only the CDR3 DNA is kept; its 45 bases are in frame from base 1. The CDR1 and CDR2 encoded by the germline V gene are SGHAT and FQNNGV. V loses 6 bases, J loses 3 bases, and the germline ends lie 14 bases apart. This receptor chain uses TRBV11-2 and TRBJ1-4; possibly the D gene is TRBD1, per 6 matching bases. The specimen sequenced was peripheral blood. The sequence came from a man aged 55-75 years with acute or convalescent COVID-19. The CDR3 region has the sequence CASRPQGLANEKLFF. The bases are TGTGCCAGCAGACCGCAGGGGTTGGCTAATGAAAAACTGTTTTTT.